This section outlines one TCR beta chain sequence together with its context. The data originate from a study of T cells after yellow fever vaccination. TCRdb processed the 5' RACE reads anew with MiXCR; each CDR3 protein has one entry. This sample has some 300,000 distinct CDR3 sequences, with around 8.6% found just once. The sequence was obtained from a man aged 18-30 years who received the YFV17D yellow fever vaccine. The input for sequencing was CD4+ T cells sorted from PBMCs, taken 5 days after the yellow fever booster vaccination.

CDR3 coding DNA: TGTGCCAGCGGGCCCGGGACGGGGGATGGCTACACCTTC. It yields the protein CASGPGTGDGYTF. V and J are TRBV7-2 and TRBJ1-2; possible D gene TRBD1, 5 bases. V shed 8 bases and J shed 6 bases, with 16 bases lying between them. The germline gives CDR1 SGHTA, CDR2 FQGNSA. The CDR3 runs 13 residues.